The subject of this entry is one T cell receptor beta chain. What it binds is not known. Documented time point: patch test 2, 6 weeks after DPC sensitization. Stated treatment: therapeutic diphenylcyclopropenone sensitization with weekly scalp DPC. Patch tests were applied only after blood draws. The total RNA was obtained from whole blood that was not fractionated. In TCRdb, the RACE reads were re-called with MiXCR into one record per CDR3 protein. The profile shows approximately 350,000 distinct CDR3 sequences, around 6% of them singletons. The data derive from a study of human T cells and chemical hapten exposure. The CDR3 sequence is 13 residues long. In germline, CDR1 is MNHEY, CDR2 SVGAGI. The trim removed 4 bases at V and 1 base at J, leaving 1 base unmatched. Findings and caveats of the study: TCRs above 1 in 1000 frequency stayed constant with DPC sensitization.

The sample in question was whole blood, obtained in connection with sensitization to the hapten diphenylcyclopropenone (DPC). The chain carries TRBV6-5 and TRBJ2-7; 7 nucleotides line up with TRBD1. The TCR comes from a woman aged 18-29 years with alopecia areata. Some clones in this sample may be carry-over from other donors' samples. The CDR3 is CASSWGQSYEQYF. The CDR3 DNA sequence: TGTGCCAGCAGTTGGGGACAGTCCTACGAGCAGTACTTC.